The present T cell receptor (beta chain) was sequenced within a study of spatial heterogeneity in lung cancer. Overall study findings and caveats: It was found that expanded intratumoral alpha and beta TCR counts tracked tumor mutation counts.

The table lists this clonotype with a few counts. What it binds is unknown. Found in a library prepared for alpha chains, this beta chain is an off-target read, and its abundance has little meaning. Using its own MiXCR run on the 5' RACE reads, TCRdb lists one record per CDR3 protein. This sample carries 640 or so distinct CDR3 sequences, under 25% of them seen once, and the ten largest clones take about 25%. Described time point: sample taken at primary tumor resection. The study sequenced unsorted whole RNA from tumor, nontumor lung or frozen PBMC. The junction had 1 base not matched to a gene; V was cut back by 3 bases and J by 3 bases. The germline V gene has CDR1 SGHVS and CDR2 FQNEAQ. The length of the CDR3 is 14 residues.

The input for sequencing was lung tumor tissue, taken at surgery. The origin of this receptor is a male donor with early-stage non-small cell lung cancer. This chain connects TRBV7-8 to TRBJ2-3; the match to TRBD2 covers 9 bases. The CDR3 sequence: CASSFSGGTDTQYF. CDR3 nucleotide sequence: TGTGCCAGCAGCTTTAGCGGGGGAACAGATACGCAGTATTTT.